This is a list of T cell receptor beta chains from one sample in a study of T cell responses to AZD1222 COVID-19 vaccine. Profiling relied on immunoSEQ multiplex PCR, and the TCRdb table lists in-frame clones only, not all of them. The repertoire includes about 120,000 clones, around nine tenths of them detected once, and 3.5% to 4.5% sits in the top ten. The sequences come from peripheral blood, collected 28 days after the second dose of the MenACWY control vaccine. The source of these receptors is an adult who received the MenACWY meningococcal vaccine as a control. Each CDR3 is given with its conserved first and last residue. D genes are given only for firm matches. Size tells how often a clone was seen (once, few, many) or the class of an expanded clone, and some rows leave it out.

TRBV28	TRBJ2-6	-	-	CASRAGGSGANVLTF	TGTGCCAGCCGGGCCGGGGGTTCTGGGGCCAACGTCCTGACTTTC
TRBV6-5	TRBJ2-7	-	TRBD1	CASRGTGGYEQYF	TGTGCCAGCAGAGGAACAGGGGGTTACGAGCAGTACTTC
TRBV18	TRBJ1-5	-	TRBD1	CASSPRGQGLGQPQHF	TGTGCCAGCTCACCACGGGGACAGGGGTTGGGACAGCCCCAGCATTTT
TRBV6-1	TRBJ1-3	-	-	CASSEGPGAAGNTIYF	TGTGCCAGCAGTGAAGGCCCCGGGGCAGCTGGAAACACCATATATTTT
TRBV18	TRBJ1-5	-	-	CASSPQGNQPQHF	TGTGCCAGCTCACCTCAAGGAAATCAGCCCCAGCATTTT
TRBV7-7	TRBJ2-2	once	-	CASSTRDTGELFF	TGTGCCAGCAGCACCCGGGACACCGGGGAGCTGTTTTTT
TRBV7-9	TRBJ2-5	once	TRBD2	CASSSGELAGQETQYF	TGTGCCAGCAGCTCCGGGGAACTAGCGGGTCAAGAGACCCAGTACTTC
TRBV19	TRBJ1-5	-	-	CASSPGTDSNQPQHF	TGTGCCAGTAGTCCAGGGACGGATAGCAATCAGCCCCAGCATTTT
TRBV9	TRBJ2-3	few	-	CASNQPGSLTDTQYF	TGTGCCAGCAACCAACCTGGGTCTCTGACAGATACGCAGTATTTT
TRBV28	TRBJ1-1	-	-	CASGTLNTEAFF	TGTGCCAGCGGGACGTTGAACACTGAAGCTTTCTTT
TRBV5-5	TRBJ2-2	-	TRBD2	CASSRGLAGGNTGELFF	TGTGCCAGCAGCCGAGGACTAGCGGGGGGTAACACCGGGGAGCTGTTTTTT
TRBV19	TRBJ1-6	-	-	CASSMSVYNSPLHF	TGTGCCAGTAGTATGTCAGTTTATAATTCACCCCTCCACTTT
TRBV4-2	TRBJ2-3	-	-	CASSQDQITEFTDTQYF	TGTGCCAGCAGCCAAGATCAAATAACCGAATTCACAGATACGCAGTATTTT
TRBV11-1	TRBJ2-5	once	TRBD2	CASSLAFQRGYQETQYF	TGTGCCAGCAGCTTAGCATTCCAGCGGGGGTACCAAGAGACCCAGTACTTC
TRBV7-8	TRBJ2-2	-	TRBD1	CASSARDRYTGELFF	TGTGCCAGCAGCGCCCGGGACAGGTACACCGGGGAGCTGTTTTTT
TRBV7-8	TRBJ1-1	-	-	CASSLRQPGMNTEAFF	TGTGCCAGCAGCCTAAGACAGCCAGGGATGAACACTGAAGCTTTCTTT
TRBV18	TRBJ2-1	once	-	CASSPPNNEQFF	TGTGCCAGCTCACCACCTAACAATGAGCAGTTCTTC
TRBV6-5	TRBJ1-2	-	-	CASSREDGANYGYTF	TGTGCCAGCAGTAGGGAAGACGGAGCTAACTATGGCTACACCTTC
TRBV30	TRBJ1-4	-	-	CAWSYGRGEKLFF	TGTGCCTGGAGTTATGGACGGGGTGAAAAACTGTTTTTT
TRBV28	TRBJ1-2	-	-	CASSLSIRDYGYTF	TGTGCCAGCAGTTTATCCATAAGGGACTATGGCTACACCTTC
TRBV24-1	TRBJ2-1	-	TRBD2	CATSDLASGSQNEQFF	TGTGCCACCAGTGATTTGGCTAGCGGGAGTCAAAATGAGCAGTTCTTC
TRBV5-5	TRBJ1-3	-	-	CASSLFVGLGDTIYF	TGTGCCAGCAGCTTGTTCGTCGGATTAGGGGACACCATATATTTT
TRBV2	TRBJ2-1	-	-	CASSTGFPSYNEQFF	TGTGCCAGCAGTACAGGGTTCCCCTCCTACAATGAGCAGTTCTTC
TRBV6-5	TRBJ2-3	-	-	CAVTGLARGTDTQYF	TGTGCCGTCACAGGGCTAGCGCGGGGGACAGATACGCAGTATTTT
TRBV2	TRBJ2-1	-	-	CASSDQVGGRNNEQFF	TGTGCCAGCAGTGACCAAGTCGGGGGCCGAAACAATGAGCAGTTCTTC
TRBV6-2/TRBV6-3	TRBJ1-1	once	-	CASTPGGLGGTEAFF	TGTGCCAGCACCCCCGGCGGGTTGGGGGGGACTGAAGCTTTCTTT
TRBV5-5	TRBJ1-5	-	-	CASSLAGDVQPQHF	TGTGCCAGCAGCTTGGCGGGGGATGTTCAGCCCCAGCATTTT
TRBV4-2	TRBJ2-3	few	TRBD2	CASSQDPASGGDVQYF	TGTGCCAGCAGCCAAGATCCGGCTAGCGGGGGGGACGTGCAGTATTTT
TRBV6-2/TRBV6-3	TRBJ2-2	-	-	CASTYRALRSGELFF	TGTGCCAGCACTTACCGAGCCCTCAGATCCGGGGAGCTGTTTTTT
TRBV24-1	TRBJ2-1	once	TRBD2	CATSDRTSGAGYNEQFF	TGTGCCACCAGTGATAGGACTAGCGGGGCAGGCTACAATGAGCAGTTCTTC
TRBV6-1	TRBJ1-3	few	TRBD1	CASSEPGQGGGNTIYF	TGTGCCAGCAGTGAACCCGGACAGGGAGGTGGAAACACCATATATTTT
TRBV5-4	TRBJ2-2	-	-	CASSLGGAGHTGELFF	TGTGCCAGCAGCTTGGGGGGGGCAGGGCACACCGGGGAGCTGTTTTTT
TRBV19	TRBJ1-3	-	TRBD1	CASSIVATGEGNTIYF	TGTGCCAGTAGTATAGTCGCGACAGGGGAAGGAAACACCATATATTTT
TRBV4-2	TRBJ1-4	-	-	CASSQDRGGNEKLFF	TGTGCCAGCAGCCAAGATCGAGGGGGTAATGAAAAACTGTTTTTT
TRBV11-2	TRBJ1-3	-	-	CASSLGGAAGNTIYF	TGTGCCAGCAGCTTAGGAGGGGCTGCTGGAAACACCATATATTTT
TRBV29-1	TRBJ1-1	-	-	CSVEVVQLGNTEAFF	TGCAGCGTTGAAGTGGTCCAGCTTGGGAACACTGAAGCTTTCTTT
TRBV19	TRBJ1-1	-	-	CASSIYQNTEAFF	TGTGCCAGTAGTATATATCAGAACACTGAAGCTTTCTTT
TRBV30	TRBJ1-2	-	-	CAWRVKEVYGYTF	TGTGCCTGGAGAGTGAAGGAGGTCTATGGCTACACCTTC
TRBV10-3	TRBJ2-3	-	TRBD2	CAISESYPGTSGSREDTQYF	TGTGCCATCAGTGAGTCGTATCCCGGGACTAGCGGGAGTAGAGAAGATACGCAGTATTTT
TRBV14	TRBJ2-7	-	TRBD1	CASSQLGTGRSYEQYF	TGTGCCAGCAGCCAGCTCGGGACAGGACGCTCCTACGAGCAGTACTTC
TRBV5-4	TRBJ2-3	-	-	CASSLGTLRADTQYF	TGTGCCAGCAGCTTAGGGACTCTTAGGGCAGATACGCAGTATTTT
TRBV13	TRBJ2-5	-	-	CASSLGRTETQYF	TGTGCCAGCAGCTTAGGCCGGACGGAGACCCAGTACTTC
TRBV28	TRBJ1-2	-	-	CASIPWGNYGYTF	TGTGCCAGCATTCCCTGGGGTAACTATGGCTACACCTTC
TRBV4-1	TRBJ2-2	-	TRBD2	CASSQGLAGGYTGELFF	TGCGCCAGCAGCCAAGGACTAGCGGGGGGGTATACCGGGGAGCTGTTTTTT
TRBV5-4	TRBJ1-2	-	-	CASSLDPQRDYGYTF	TGTGCCAGCAGCTTGGATCCTCAACGGGACTATGGCTACACCTTC
TRBV6-4	TRBJ1-1	-	TRBD1	CASSPQGQGDTEAFF	TGTGCCAGCTCCCCTCAGGGACAGGGGGACACTGAAGCTTTCTTT
TRBV3-1/TRBV3-2	TRBJ1-2	-	-	CASSTRVQTGYGYTF	TGTGCCAGCAGCACTCGGGTCCAGACCGGCTATGGCTACACCTTC
TRBV7-9	TRBJ2-3	once	TRBD2	CASSFLAGDTDTQYF	TGTGCCAGCAGCTTCCTAGCGGGGGACACAGATACGCAGTATTTT
TRBV29-1	TRBJ2-5	-	-	CSVVRVQGGQETQYF	TGCAGCGTCGTAAGGGTGCAGGGAGGCCAAGAGACCCAGTACTTC